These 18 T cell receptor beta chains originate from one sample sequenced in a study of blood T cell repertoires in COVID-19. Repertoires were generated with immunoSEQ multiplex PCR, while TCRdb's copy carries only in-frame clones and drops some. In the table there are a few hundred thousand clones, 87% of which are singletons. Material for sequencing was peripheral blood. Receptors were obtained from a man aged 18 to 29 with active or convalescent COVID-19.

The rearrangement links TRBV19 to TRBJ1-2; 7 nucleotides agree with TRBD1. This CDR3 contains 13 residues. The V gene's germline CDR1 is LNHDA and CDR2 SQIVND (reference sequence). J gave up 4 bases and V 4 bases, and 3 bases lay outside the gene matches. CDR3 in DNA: TGTGCCAGTAGTAATACAGGGGCCTATGGCTACACCTTC. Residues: CASSNTGAYGYTF. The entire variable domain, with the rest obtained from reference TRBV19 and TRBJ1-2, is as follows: DGGITQSPKYLFRKEGQNVTLSCEQNLNHDAMYWYRQDPGQGLRLIYYSQIVNDFQKGDIAEGYSVSREKKESFPLTVTSAQKNPTAFYLCASSNTGAYGYTFGSGTRLTVV.

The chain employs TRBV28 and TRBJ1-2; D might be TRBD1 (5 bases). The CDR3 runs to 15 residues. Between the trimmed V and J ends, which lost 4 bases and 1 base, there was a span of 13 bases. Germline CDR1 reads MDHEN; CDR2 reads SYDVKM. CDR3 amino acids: CASSSRGAYNYGYTF. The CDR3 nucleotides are TGTGCCAGCAGTTCAAGGGGTGCTTATAACTATGGCTACACCTTC.

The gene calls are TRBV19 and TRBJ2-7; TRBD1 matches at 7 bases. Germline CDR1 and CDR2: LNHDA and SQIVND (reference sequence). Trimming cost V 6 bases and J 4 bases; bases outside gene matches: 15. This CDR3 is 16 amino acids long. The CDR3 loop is CASSPQAGTEFYEQYF. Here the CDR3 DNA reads TGTGCCAGTAGCCCTCAAGCTGGGACAGAATTTTACGAGCAGTACTTC. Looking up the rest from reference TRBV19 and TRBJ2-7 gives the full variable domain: DGGITQSPKYLFRKEGQNVTLSCEQNLNHDAMYWYRQDPGQGLRLIYYSQIVNDFQKGDIAEGYSVSREKKESFPLTVTSAQKNPTAFYLCASSPQAGTEFYEQYFGPGTRLTVT.

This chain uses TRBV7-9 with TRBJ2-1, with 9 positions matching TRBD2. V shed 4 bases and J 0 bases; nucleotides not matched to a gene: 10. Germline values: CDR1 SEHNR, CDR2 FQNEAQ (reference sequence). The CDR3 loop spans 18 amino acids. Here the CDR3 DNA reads TGTGCCAGCAGCTCGCTGAATAGCGGGAGTGTCTCCTACAATGAGCAGTTCTTC. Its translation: CASSSLNSGSVSYNEQFF.

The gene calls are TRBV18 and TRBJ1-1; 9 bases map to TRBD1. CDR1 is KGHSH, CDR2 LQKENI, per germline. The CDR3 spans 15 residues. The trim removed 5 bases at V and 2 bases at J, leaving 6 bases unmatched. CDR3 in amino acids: CASSNRDRANTEAFF. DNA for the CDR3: TGTGCCAGCTCAAACCGGGACAGGGCTAACACTGAAGCTTTCTTT.

The CDR3 here is CASSYPGSTDTQYF. DNA for the CDR3: TGTGCCAGCAGCTACCCAGGATCCACAGATACGCAGTATTTT. The chain recombines TRBV7-9 with TRBJ2-3, with D uncertain. CDR1 is SEHNR, CDR2 FQNEAQ, per germline (reference sequence). V was cut by 4 bases and J by 2 bases, with 10 bases left in between. The CDR3 runs to 14 residues.

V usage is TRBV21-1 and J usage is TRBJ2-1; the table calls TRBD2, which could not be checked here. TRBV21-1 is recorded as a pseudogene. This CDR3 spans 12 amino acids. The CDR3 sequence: CASSYNYNEQFF. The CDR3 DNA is TGTGCCAGCAGTTATAATTACAATGAGCAGTTCTTC.

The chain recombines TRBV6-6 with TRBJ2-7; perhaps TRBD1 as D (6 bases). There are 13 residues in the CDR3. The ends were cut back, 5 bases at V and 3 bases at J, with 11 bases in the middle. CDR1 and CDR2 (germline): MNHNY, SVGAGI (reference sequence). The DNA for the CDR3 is TGTGCCAGCAGTCTGACAGGACTCTACGAGCAGTACTTC. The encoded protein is CASSLTGLYEQYF.

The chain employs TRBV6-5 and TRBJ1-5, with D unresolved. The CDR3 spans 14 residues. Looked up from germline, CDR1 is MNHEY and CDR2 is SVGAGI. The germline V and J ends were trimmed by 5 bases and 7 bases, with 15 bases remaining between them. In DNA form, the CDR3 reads TGTGCCAGCAGTACAGACAATCGTAGACAGCCCCAGCATTTT. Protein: CASSTDNRRQPQHF.

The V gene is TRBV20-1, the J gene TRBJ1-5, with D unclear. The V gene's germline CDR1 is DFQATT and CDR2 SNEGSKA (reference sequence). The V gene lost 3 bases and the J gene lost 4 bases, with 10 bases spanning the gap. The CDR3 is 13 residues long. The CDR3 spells CSASSSPNQPQHF. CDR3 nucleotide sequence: TGCAGTGCTAGTAGCTCCCCAAATCAGCCCCAGCATTTT.

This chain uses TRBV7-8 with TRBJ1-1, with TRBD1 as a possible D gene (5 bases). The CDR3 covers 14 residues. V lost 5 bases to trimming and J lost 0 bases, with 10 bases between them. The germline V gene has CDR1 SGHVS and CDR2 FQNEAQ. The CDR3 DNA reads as TGTGCCAGCAGCCCAGGGAACTTGAACACTGAAGCTTTCTTT. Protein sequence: CASSPGNLNTEAFF.

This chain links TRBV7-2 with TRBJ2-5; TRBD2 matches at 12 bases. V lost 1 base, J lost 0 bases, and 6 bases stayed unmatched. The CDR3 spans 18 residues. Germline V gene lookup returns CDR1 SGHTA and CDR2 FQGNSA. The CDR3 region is CASSLGLAGGRNQETQYF. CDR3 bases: TGTGCCAGCAGCTTAGGGCTAGCGGGGGGGCGGAACCAAGAGACCCAGTACTTC.

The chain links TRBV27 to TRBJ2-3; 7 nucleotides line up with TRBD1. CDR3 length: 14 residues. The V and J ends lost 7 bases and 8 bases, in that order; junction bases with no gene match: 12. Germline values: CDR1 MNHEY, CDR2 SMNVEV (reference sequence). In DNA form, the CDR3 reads TGTGCCAGCACATCGGGACAGTCTTCCTTTACGCAGTATTTT. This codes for CASTSGQSSFTQYF.

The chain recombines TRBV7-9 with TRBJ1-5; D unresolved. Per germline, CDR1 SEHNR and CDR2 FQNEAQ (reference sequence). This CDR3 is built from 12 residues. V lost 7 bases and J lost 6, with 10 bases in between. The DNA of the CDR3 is TGTGCCAGCACCGTCCGAGGTCAGCCCCAGCATTTT. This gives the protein CASTVRGQPQHF.

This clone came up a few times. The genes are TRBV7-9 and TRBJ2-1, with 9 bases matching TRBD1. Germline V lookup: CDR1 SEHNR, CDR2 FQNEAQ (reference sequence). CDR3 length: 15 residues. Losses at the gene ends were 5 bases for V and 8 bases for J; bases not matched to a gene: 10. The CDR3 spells CASSGRTGVMDEQFF. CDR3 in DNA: TGTGCCAGCAGCGGTCGGACAGGGGTAATGGATGAGCAGTTCTTC. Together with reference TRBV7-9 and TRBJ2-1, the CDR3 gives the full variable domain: DTGVSQNPRHKITKRGQNVTFRCDPISEHNRLYWYRQTLGQGPEFLTYFQNEAQLEKSRLLSDRFSAERPKGSFSTLEIQRTEQGDSAMYLCASSGRTGVMDEQFFGPGTRLTVL.

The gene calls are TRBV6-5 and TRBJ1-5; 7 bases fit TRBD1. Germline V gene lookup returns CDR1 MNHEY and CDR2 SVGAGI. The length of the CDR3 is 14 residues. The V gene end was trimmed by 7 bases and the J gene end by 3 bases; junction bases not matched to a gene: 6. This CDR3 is CASTNDRVNQPQHF. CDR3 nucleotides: TGTGCCAGCACCAACGACAGGGTCAATCAGCCCCAGCATTTT.

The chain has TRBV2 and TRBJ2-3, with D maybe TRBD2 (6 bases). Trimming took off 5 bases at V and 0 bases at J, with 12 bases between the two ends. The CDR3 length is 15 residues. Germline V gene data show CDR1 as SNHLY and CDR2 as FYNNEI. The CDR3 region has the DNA TGTGCCAGCAGTATGGGGACTTTTAGCACAGATACGCAGTATTTT. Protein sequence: CASSMGTFSTDTQYF.

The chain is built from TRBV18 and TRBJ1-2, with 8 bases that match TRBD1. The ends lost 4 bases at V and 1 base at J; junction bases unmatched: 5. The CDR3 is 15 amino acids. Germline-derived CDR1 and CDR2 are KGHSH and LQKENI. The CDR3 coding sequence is TGTGCCAGCTCACACGTGGGACAGGATAACTATGGCTACACCTTC. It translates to CASSHVGQDNYGYTF.